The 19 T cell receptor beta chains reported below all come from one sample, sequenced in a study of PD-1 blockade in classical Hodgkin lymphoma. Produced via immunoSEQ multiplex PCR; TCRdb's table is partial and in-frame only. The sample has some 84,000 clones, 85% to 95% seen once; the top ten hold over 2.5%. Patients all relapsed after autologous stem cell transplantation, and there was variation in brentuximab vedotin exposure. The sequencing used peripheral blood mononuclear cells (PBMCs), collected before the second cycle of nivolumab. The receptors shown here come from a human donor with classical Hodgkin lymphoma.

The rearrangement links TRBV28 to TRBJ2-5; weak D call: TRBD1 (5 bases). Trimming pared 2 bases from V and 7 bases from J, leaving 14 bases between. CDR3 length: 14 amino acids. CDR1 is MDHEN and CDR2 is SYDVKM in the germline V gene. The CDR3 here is CASSLPQGTVTQYF. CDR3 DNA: TGTGCCAGCAGTTTACCGCAGGGTACGGTGACCCAGTACTTC.

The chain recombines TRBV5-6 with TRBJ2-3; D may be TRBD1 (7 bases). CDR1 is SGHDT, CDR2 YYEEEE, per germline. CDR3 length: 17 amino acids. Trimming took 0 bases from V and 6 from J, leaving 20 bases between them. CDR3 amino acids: CASSLEQGGARVDTQYF. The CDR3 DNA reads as TGTGCCAGCAGCTTGGAGCAGGGGGGCGCCCGGGTCGATACGCAGTATTTT. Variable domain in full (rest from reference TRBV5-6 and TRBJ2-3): DAGVTQSPTHLIKTRGQQVTLRCSPKSGHDTVSWYQQALGQGPQFIFQYYEEEERQRGNFPDRFSGHQFPNYSSELNVNALLLGDSALYLCASSLEQGGARVDTQYFGPGTRLTVL.

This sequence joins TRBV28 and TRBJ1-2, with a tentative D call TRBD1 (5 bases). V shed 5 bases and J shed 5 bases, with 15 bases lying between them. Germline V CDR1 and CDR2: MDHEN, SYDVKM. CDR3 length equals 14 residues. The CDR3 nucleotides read TGTGCCAGCAGTCCCCCCGGGGGTCGGTATGGCTACACCTTC. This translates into CASSPPGGRYGYTF.

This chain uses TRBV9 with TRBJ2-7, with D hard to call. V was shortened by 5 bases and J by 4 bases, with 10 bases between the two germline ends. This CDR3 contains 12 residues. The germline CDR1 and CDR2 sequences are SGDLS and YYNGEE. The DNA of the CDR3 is TGTGCCAGCAGAGCCCGCGGTTACGAGCAGTACTTC. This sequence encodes CASRARGYEQYF.

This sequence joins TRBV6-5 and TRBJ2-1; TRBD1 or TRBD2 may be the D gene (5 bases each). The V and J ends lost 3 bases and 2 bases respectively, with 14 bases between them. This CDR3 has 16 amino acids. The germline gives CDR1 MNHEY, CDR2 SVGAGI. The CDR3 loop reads CASSYRPTGPYNEQFF. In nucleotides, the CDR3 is TGTGCCAGCAGTTATAGACCCACGGGGCCCTACAATGAGCAGTTCTTC.

In nucleotides, the CDR3 is TGTGCCAGTAGTACGCAGACGGGACAGACCGGTGTCGGGGAGCAGTACTTC. Encoded protein: CASSTQTGQTGVGEQYF. This chain uses TRBV19 with TRBJ2-7; 7 positions agree with TRBD1. Germline CDR1 LNHDA, CDR2 SQIVND (reference sequence). The V gene end was trimmed by 4 bases and the J gene end by 7 bases; junction bases not matched to a gene: 19. The CDR3 has 17 amino acids.

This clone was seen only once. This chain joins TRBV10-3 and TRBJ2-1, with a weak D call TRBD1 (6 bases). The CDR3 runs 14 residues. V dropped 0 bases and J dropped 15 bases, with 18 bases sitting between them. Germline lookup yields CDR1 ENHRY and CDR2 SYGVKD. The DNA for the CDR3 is TGTGCCATCAGTGAGTCGGGCAGGGGCCGTACTGCGTTCTTC. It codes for CAISESGRGRTAFF.

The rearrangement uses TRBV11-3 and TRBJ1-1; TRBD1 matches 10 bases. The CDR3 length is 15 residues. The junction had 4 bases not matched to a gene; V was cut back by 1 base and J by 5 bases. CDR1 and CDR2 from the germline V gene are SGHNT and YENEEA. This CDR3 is CASSLGTGGPTEAFF. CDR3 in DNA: TGTGCCAGCAGCTTAGGGACAGGGGGACCTACTGAAGCTTTCTTT. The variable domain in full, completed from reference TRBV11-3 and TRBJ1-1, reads EAGVVQSPRYKIIEKKQPVAFWCNPISGHNTLYWYLQNLGQGPELLIRYENEEAVDDSQLPKDRFSAERLKGVDSTLKIQPAELGDSAVYLCASSLGTGGPTEAFFGQGTRLTVV.

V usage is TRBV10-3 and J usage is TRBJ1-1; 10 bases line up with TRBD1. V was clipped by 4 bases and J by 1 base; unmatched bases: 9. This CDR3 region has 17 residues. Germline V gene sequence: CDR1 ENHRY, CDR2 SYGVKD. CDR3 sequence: CAISAGTGDHRNTEAFF. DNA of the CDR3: TGTGCCATCAGTGCGGGGACAGGGGATCATAGGAACACTGAAGCTTTCTTT.

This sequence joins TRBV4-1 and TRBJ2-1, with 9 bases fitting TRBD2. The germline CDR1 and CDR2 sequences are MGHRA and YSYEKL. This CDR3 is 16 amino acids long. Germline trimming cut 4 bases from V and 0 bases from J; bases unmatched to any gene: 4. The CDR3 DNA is TGCGCCAGCAGCCTCACGACTAGCGGCTCCTACAATGAGCAGTTCTTC. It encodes CASSLTTSGSYNEQFF.

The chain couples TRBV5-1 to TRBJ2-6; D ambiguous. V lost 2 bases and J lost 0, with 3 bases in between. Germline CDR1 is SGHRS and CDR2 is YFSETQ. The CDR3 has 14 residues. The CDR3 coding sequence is TGCGCCAGCAGCTTCCGCTCTGGGGCCAACGTCCTGACTTTC. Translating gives CASSFRSGANVLTF. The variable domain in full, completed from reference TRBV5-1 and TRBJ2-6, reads KAGVTQTPRYLIKTRGQQVTLSCSPISGHRSVSWYQQTPGQGLQFLFEYFSETQRNKGNFPGRFSGRQFSNSRSEMNVSTLELGDSALYLCASSFRSGANVLTFGAGSRLTVL.

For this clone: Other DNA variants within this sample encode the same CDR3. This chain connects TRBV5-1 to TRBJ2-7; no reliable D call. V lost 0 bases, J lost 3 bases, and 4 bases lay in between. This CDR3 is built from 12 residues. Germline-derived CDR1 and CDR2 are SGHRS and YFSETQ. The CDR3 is CASSLEGYEQYF. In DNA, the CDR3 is TGCGCCAGCAGCTTGGAGGGCTACGAGCAGTACTTC.

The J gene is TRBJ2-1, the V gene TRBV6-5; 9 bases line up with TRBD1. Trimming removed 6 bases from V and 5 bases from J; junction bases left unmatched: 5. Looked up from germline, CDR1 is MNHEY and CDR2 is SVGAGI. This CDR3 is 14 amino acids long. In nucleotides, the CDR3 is TGTGCCAGCAGGGGGGGACAGGGAAACAATGAGCAGTTCTTC. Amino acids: CASRGGQGNNEQFF.

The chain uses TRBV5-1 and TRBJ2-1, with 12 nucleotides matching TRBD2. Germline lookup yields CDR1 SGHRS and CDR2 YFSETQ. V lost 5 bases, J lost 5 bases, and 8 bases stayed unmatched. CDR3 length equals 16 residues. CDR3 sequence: CASSTLRTSGDNEQFF. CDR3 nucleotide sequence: TGCGCCAGCAGTACGCTAAGGACTAGCGGGGACAATGAGCAGTTCTTC.

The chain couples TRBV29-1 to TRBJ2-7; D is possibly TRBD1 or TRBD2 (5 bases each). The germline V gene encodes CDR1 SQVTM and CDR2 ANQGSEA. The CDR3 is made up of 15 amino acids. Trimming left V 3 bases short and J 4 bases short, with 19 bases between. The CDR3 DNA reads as TGCAGCGTTGACATGGGAGCCCGAGCAGGGTACGAGCAGTACTTC. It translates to CSVDMGARAGYEQYF.

As DNA, the CDR3 is TGCGCCAGCAGCTTGTATCCGGCAGAAACCTACGAGCAGTACTTC. Residues: CASSLYPAETYEQYF. V is TRBV5-1 and J is TRBJ2-7; D ambiguous. The CDR3 runs 15 residues. Germline V lookup: CDR1 SGHRS, CDR2 YFSETQ. The germline V and J ends were trimmed by 1 base and 2 bases, with 13 bases remaining between them.

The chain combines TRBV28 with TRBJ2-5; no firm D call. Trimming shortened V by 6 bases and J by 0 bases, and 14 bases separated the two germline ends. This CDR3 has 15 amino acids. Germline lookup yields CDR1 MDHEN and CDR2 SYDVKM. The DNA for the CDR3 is TGTGCCAGCAGCATCTCCCGGAGCTACCAAGAGACCCAGTACTTC. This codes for CASSISRSYQETQYF.

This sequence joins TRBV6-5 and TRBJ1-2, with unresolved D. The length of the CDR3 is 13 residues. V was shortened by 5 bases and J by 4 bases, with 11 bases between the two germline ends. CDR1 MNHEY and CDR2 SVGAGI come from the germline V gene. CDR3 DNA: TGTGCCAGCAGTCTTGATCCTCCCTATGGCTACACCTTC. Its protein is CASSLDPPYGYTF.

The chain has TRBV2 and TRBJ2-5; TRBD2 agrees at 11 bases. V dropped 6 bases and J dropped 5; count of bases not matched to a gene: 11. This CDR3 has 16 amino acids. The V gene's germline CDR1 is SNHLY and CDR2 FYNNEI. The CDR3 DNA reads TGTGCCAGCAGGGATCTAGCGGGAGGACGAAGGGAGACCCAGTACTTC. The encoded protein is CASRDLAGGRRETQYF.